This T cell receptor (beta chain) was found in a study of Ad26.COV2.S vaccination and SARS-CoV-2 variants. Background on the study: By the intramuscular route, Ad26.COV2.S was given once, or twice 56 days apart.

Data came from immunoSEQ multiplex PCR; TCRdb stores just in-frame clones and leaves some out. This sample yields around 240,000 clones, of which 88% are seen a single time; about 10% belongs to the top ten. Study-level points and caveats: Measurement of non-spike TCR breadth gave similar results in vaccine and placebo recipients.

Comment on this clone: What it binds is not known.

The treatment is: around 19 received Ad26.COV2.S at low or high dose, single or two shots; roughly five received placebo; per-sample allocation not given. Day 63 following the first vaccine or placebo injection was when the samples were taken. Participants' vaccine, an Ad26 vector, delivered Wuhan-strain SARS-CoV-2 spike. The material sequenced was peripheral blood, taken in a trial of Ad26.COV2.S vaccine versus placebo. The TCR was taken from a person between 18 and 65 years old who received the Ad26.COV2.S COVID-19 vaccine or a placebo.

The chain's CDR3 is CSVEGGGYTF. Written as DNA, the CDR3 is TGCAGCGTTGAAGGTGGCGGCTACACCTTC. The rearrangement uses TRBV29-1 and TRBJ1-2; D unresolved. CDR3 size: 10 residues. The germline gives CDR1 SQVTM, CDR2 ANQGSEA. Between the trimmed V and J ends, which lost 1 base and 8 bases, there was a span of 5 bases.